The 7 T cell receptor beta chains presented below share a single source sample, sequenced in a study of identical twins. TCRdb reprocessed the 5' RACE reads with MiXCR, giving one entry per CDR3 protein. In the table there are 1,800,000 or so distinct CDR3 sequences, less than 40% of which are singletons. Sequenced input: cord blood. These receptors all come from a newborn girl in good health.

The CDR3: CSAIGTVSSYEQYF. The CDR3 nucleotides read TGCAGTGCTATCGGGACGGTCAGCTCCTACGAGCAGTACTTC. The chain employs TRBV20-1 and TRBJ2-7; tentatively, D is TRBD1 or TRBD2 (5 bases each). Trimming stripped 4 bases from V and 0 bases from J, with 13 bases between. The germline V gene has CDR1 DFQATT and CDR2 SNEGSKA (reference sequence). This CDR3 region has 14 residues.

V and J are TRBV5-1 and TRBJ2-1; 12 nucleotides match TRBD2. CDR3 length: 15 amino acids. The germline V gene encodes CDR1 SGHRS and CDR2 YFSETQ. V dropped 5 bases and J dropped 8; count of bases not matched to a gene: 8. Here the CDR3 reads CASRGALAGGDEQFF. The CDR3 DNA follows: TGCGCCAGCAGGGGAGCACTAGCGGGAGGAGATGAGCAGTTCTTC.

The V gene is TRBV19, the J gene TRBJ2-1, with D possibly being TRBD1 (6 bases). CDR1 LNHDA and CDR2 SQIVND come from the germline V gene (reference sequence). The CDR3 contains 15 residues. The V end lost 6 bases, the J end lost 6 bases, and 18 bases lay between the germline ends. Written as DNA, the CDR3 is TGTGCCAGTAGCTTCCGGGACATGAGCGGCAATGAGCAGTTCTTC. Amino acids: CASSFRDMSGNEQFF.

The CDR3 sequence is CASSPGTVSYGYTF. DNA of the CDR3: TGTGCCAGCAGCCCAGGGACTGTTTCCTATGGCTACACCTTC. The chain recombines TRBV7-2 with TRBJ1-2; perhaps TRBD1 as D (5 bases). Per the germline V gene, CDR1 is SGHTA and CDR2 is FQGNSA. This CDR3 region has 14 residues. V was trimmed by 5 bases and J by 4 bases, leaving 14 bases between them.

V gene TRBV30 combines with J gene TRBJ2-7; 9 nucleotides match TRBD1. Trimming removed 3 bases from V and 1 base from J; junction bases left unmatched: 7. The CDR3 totals 15 residues. Germline-derived CDR1 and CDR2 are GTSNPN and SVGIG (reference sequence). As DNA, the CDR3 is TGTGCCTGGAGCGGTACCGGGACAGGGTCCTACGAGCAGTACTTC. Translated, it gives CAWSGTGTGSYEQYF.

V gene TRBV20-1 combines with J gene TRBJ2-2; 12 bases align to TRBD1. V trimming: 3 bases; J trimming: 4 bases; junction bases outside the gene matches: 3. From germline, CDR1 is DFQATT and CDR2 SNEGSKA (reference sequence). The CDR3 length is 15 residues. The CDR3 sequence is CSARKGQGATGELFF. The CDR3 nucleotides are TGCAGTGCTAGGAAGGGACAGGGGGCCACCGGGGAGCTGTTTTTT.

This clonotype was counted ten times or more. V usage is TRBV5-1 and J usage is TRBJ2-5, with D hard to call. Germline V lookup: CDR1 SGHRS, CDR2 YFSETQ. V shed 0 bases and J shed 0 bases, with 6 bases lying between them. This CDR3 comprises 14 residues. CDR3 sequence: CASSLGLNQETQYF. CDR3 in DNA: TGCGCCAGCAGCTTGGGACTTAACCAAGAGACCCAGTACTTC.